The clone carrying this TCR beta chain was observed at least ten times. The data were taken from a study of blood T cells in healthy people across ages. With a J-beta primer mix and a sample-barcoded 5' primer, a second PCR ran 7 to 11 cycles. TCRdb redid the calling of the 5' RACE reads with MiXCR, one entry per CDR3 protein. The top ten clones hold 15% to 19% of a sample with about 590,000 distinct CDR3 sequences, about 30% of them seen once. From germline, CDR1 is LGHNA and CDR2 YNFKEQ. V was trimmed by 1 base and J by 4 bases, leaving 4 bases between them. The CDR3 loop spans 12 amino acids. The V call is TRBV4-2, the J call TRBJ2-5; D remains unclear. The specimen sequenced was blood. The clonotype originates from a woman of 80 years or more in good health. In DNA form, the CDR3 reads TGTGCCAGCAGCCAAGTAACAGAGACCCAGTACTTC. Translated: CASSQVTETQYF.